This T cell receptor beta chain appears in the sequencing data of a study of blood T cell repertoires in COVID-19. Study-wide background: Some COVID-19 samples were acute and others convalescent; all came from the United States, Italy and Spain. Sources were T cells, B-cell-depleted T cells, or PBMCs; the material itself was cDNA or gDNA.

Original handling: Researchers report that nucleated cell counts were estimated from reference gene primer amplification. This table comes from immunoSEQ multiplex PCR, and its TCRdb copy is limited to in-frame clones, with some not included. The DNA gave D and trimming, while V, J and clone size come from that table. The sample lists fewer than 20,000 clones; roughly 93% were seen once. In its sample, this clone was seen once. The germline V gene encodes CDR1 MRHNA and CDR2 SNTAGT. The CDR3 length is 17 residues. The V and J ends lost 8 bases and 8 bases, in that order; junction bases with no gene match: 17.

The sample was peripheral blood. The sequence was obtained from a human donor in a cohort sampled during active COVID-19. The chain recombines TRBV6-4 with TRBJ2-2; 10 bases are a match to TRBD2. The CDR3 region is CASGRHSGGIAPGELFF. In DNA, the CDR3 is TGTGCCAGCGGCCGCCATAGCGGGGGGATAGCACCAGGGGAGCTGTTTTTT.